A single sample gave rise to the 30 T cell receptor beta chains below, sequenced in a study of blood T cell repertoires in COVID-19. Sequencing used immunoSEQ multiplex PCR; TCRdb keeps in-frame clones, though not all of them. Of 250,000 or so clones in the sample, approximately 87% are singletons; the top ten hold about 5.9%. The source material was peripheral blood. These receptors were collected from a man in his 60s with acute or convalescent COVID-19.

The V call is TRBV6-5, the J call TRBJ2-3, with D possibly being TRBD1 (6 bases). The CDR3 is made up of 15 amino acids. CDR1 and CDR2 from the germline V gene are MNHEY and SVGAGI. With 5 bases removed from V and 3 bases from J, the gap between germline ends came to 15 bases. CDR3 nucleotides: TGTGCCAGCAGTCCACAGGGTGGAGCGACAGATACGCAGTATTTT. This sequence encodes CASSPQGGATDTQYF.

V gene TRBV4-3 combines with J gene TRBJ1-2, with D possibly being TRBD1 (6 bases). The CDR3 consists of 15 residues. Trimming shortened V by 2 bases and J by 2 bases, and 12 bases separated the two germline ends. Germline loops: CDR1 LGHNA, CDR2 YSLEER. The CDR3 DNA sequence: TGCGCCAGCAGCCAAATGACAACAGGGAACTATGGCTACACCTTC. Translated: CASSQMTTGNYGYTF.

V usage is TRBV25-1 and J usage is TRBJ1-3; D might be TRBD1 (5 bases). The CDR3 extends over 15 amino acids. V lost 4 bases to trimming and J lost 4 bases, with 14 bases between them. Per the germline V gene, CDR1 is MGHDK and CDR2 is SYGVNS. The CDR3 region is CASSVAGVAGNTIYF. The CDR3 DNA follows: TGTGCCAGCAGTGTAGCGGGGGTAGCGGGAAACACCATATATTTT.

The rearrangement uses TRBV11-3 and TRBJ2-3; D might be TRBD2 (6 bases). Trimming took off 2 bases at V and 0 bases at J, with 12 bases between the two ends. The length of the CDR3 is 16 residues. From germline, CDR1 is SGHNT and CDR2 YENEEA. This CDR3 is CASSLYSSESTDTQYF. Here the CDR3 DNA reads TGTGCCAGCAGCTTATACTCTAGCGAAAGCACAGATACGCAGTATTTT.

This chain links TRBV6-6 with TRBJ2-1; 8 bases agree with TRBD2. Per the germline V gene, CDR1 is MNHNY and CDR2 is SVGAGI (reference sequence). The CDR3 runs 14 residues. Losses at the gene ends were 6 bases for V and 7 bases for J; bases not matched to a gene: 8. CDR3 loop: CASRPRGGRNEQFF. As DNA, the CDR3 is TGTGCCAGCAGACCCCGGGGGGGGAGAAATGAGCAGTTCTTC.

The chain couples TRBV10-3 to TRBJ1-1, with a possible D match to TRBD1 (5 bases). V was pared by 10 bases and J by 2 bases, with 14 bases between. Germline-derived CDR1 and CDR2 are ENHRY and SYGVKD. The CDR3 extends over 13 amino acids. The CDR3, as DNA: TGTGCCACCACCCCTGACAGAAACACTGAAGCTTTCTTT. This sequence encodes CATTPDRNTEAFF.

The chain uses TRBV2 and TRBJ2-7, with 9 nucleotides matching TRBD1. This CDR3 spans 14 amino acids. CDR1 and CDR2 (germline): SNHLY, FYNNEI. V was pared by 8 bases and J by 4 bases, with 9 bases of the junction left unmatched. Written as DNA, the CDR3 is TGTGCCAGCCGGCCGGGACAGGGTTTATACGAGCAGTACTTC. Protein sequence: CASRPGQGLYEQYF.

This chain connects TRBV6-5 to TRBJ1-5; no clear D. This CDR3 is built from 13 residues. In germline, CDR1 is MNHEY, CDR2 SVGAGI. Trimming pared 7 bases from V and 1 base from J, leaving 8 bases between. CDR3 sequence: CASKKTSNQPQHF. The CDR3 DNA sequence: TGTGCCAGCAAGAAGACAAGCAATCAGCCCCAGCATTTT.

A single count supports this clone. The chain is built from TRBV19 and TRBJ1-5; TRBD1 matches 9 bases. J gave up 4 bases and V 5 bases, and 3 bases lay outside the gene matches. The CDR3 is 14 amino acids. Germline lookup yields CDR1 LNHDA and CDR2 SQIVND (reference sequence). The CDR3 reads CASSRGQGNQPQHF. CDR3 bases: TGTGCCAGTAGTCGTGGACAGGGGAATCAGCCCCAGCATTTT.

J is TRBJ2-5 and V is TRBV12-1; the table assigns TRBD2, which was not confirmed against the DNA. TRBV12-1 is termed a pseudogene. The CDR3 is made up of 14 amino acids. CDR3 DNA: TGTGCCAGCAGCCCCAGTCGGGGGGAAGAGACCCAGTACTTC. It specifies CASSPSRGEETQYF.

The chain uses TRBV28 and TRBJ2-1, with D unclear. Germline V gene sequence: CDR1 MDHEN, CDR2 SYDVKM. Trimming shortened V by 7 bases and J by 7 bases, and 8 bases separated the two germline ends. There are 11 residues in the CDR3. The CDR3 coding sequence is TGTGCCAGCACCCTTTTGAATGAGCAGTTCTTC. This codes for CASTLLNEQFF.

The V and J genes are TRBV7-9 and TRBJ2-6; possible D gene TRBD1, 6 bases. Germline CDR1 is SEHNR and CDR2 is FQNEAQ (reference sequence). CDR3 length: 15 residues. Trimming took 5 bases from V and 4 from J, leaving 12 bases between them. CDR3 sequence (DNA): TGTGCCAGCAGCATACAGGGACCCGGGGCCAACGTCCTGACTTTC. Encoded protein: CASSIQGPGANVLTF.

V gene TRBV19 combines with J gene TRBJ2-3, with D perhaps matching TRBD1 (5 bases). Germline assignment: CDR1 LNHDA and CDR2 SQIVND (reference sequence). Trimming left V 10 bases short and J 1 base short, with 18 bases between. The CDR3 is 15 residues long. CDR3 sequence (DNA): TGTGCCACTGGGGCCGTGGAGCTCGGCACAGATACGCAGTATTTT. Translation gives CATGAVELGTDTQYF.

This clone has at least ten counts. This sequence joins TRBV9 and TRBJ2-7; D is perhaps TRBD2 (7 bases). Trimming left V 4 bases short and J 4 bases short, with 18 bases between. CDR3 size: 15 residues. The V gene's germline CDR1 is SGDLS and CDR2 YYNGEE. CDR3 loop: CASSLGGDLLYEQYF. CDR3 coding DNA: TGTGCCAGCAGCTTAGGGGGGGACTTACTTTACGAGCAGTACTTC.

The V call is TRBV7-6, the J call TRBJ2-2; D possibly corresponds to TRBD2 (6 bases). The CDR3 is 14 residues long. The germline V gene encodes CDR1 SGHVS and CDR2 FNYEAQ. Trimming shortened V by 6 bases and J by 0 bases, and 8 bases separated the two germline ends. In DNA form, the CDR3 reads TGTGCCAGCAGGGGGACTTCGAACACCGGGGAGCTGTTTTTT. Protein: CASRGTSNTGELFF. Filled out from reference TRBV7-6 and TRBJ2-2, the complete variable domain reads GAGVSQSPRYKVTKRGQDVALRCDPISGHVSLYWYRQALGQGPEFLTYFNYEAQQDKSGLPNDRFSAERPEGSISTLTIQRTEQRDSAMYRCASRGTSNTGELFFGEGSRLTVL.

V and J are TRBV7-9 and TRBJ2-2; a weak D match, TRBD1 (6 bases). V lost 6 bases, J lost 7 bases, and 12 bases lay in between. The CDR3 contains 13 residues. The germline V gene has CDR1 SEHNR and CDR2 FQNEAQ (reference sequence). The CDR3 reads CASRVQGIGELFF. In DNA form, the CDR3 reads TGTGCCAGCAGGGTACAGGGAATCGGGGAGCTGTTTTTT.

A word on this clone: Compared with germline, one end of the junction differs, possibly owing to a read error. The same CDR3 also results from other DNA sequences found in this sample. The rearrangement uses TRBV5-5 and TRBJ2-7; D may be TRBD1 or TRBD2 (5 bases each). The CDR3 has 14 residues. Per germline, CDR1 SGHKS and CDR2 YYEKEE (reference sequence). The DNA for the CDR3 is TGTGCCAGTAGCTTGGAGGACAACCGAGTCGAGCAGTACTTC. Translation: CASSLEDNRVEQYF.

The chain has TRBV6-6 and TRBJ1-5, with a possible D match to TRBD1 (6 bases). V was shortened by 8 bases and J by 4 bases, with 18 bases between the two germline ends. The CDR3 has 15 amino acids. Germline V lookup: CDR1 MNHNY, CDR2 SVGAGI (reference sequence). CDR3 in DNA: TGTGCCAGCTCCCTTTCTGACAGGTGGAATCAGCCCCAGCATTTT. Translation gives CASSLSDRWNQPQHF.

This chain uses TRBV11-2 with TRBJ2-2, with D perhaps matching TRBD1 (6 bases). Germline V gene data show CDR1 as SGHAT and CDR2 as FQNNGV. The CDR3 totals 16 residues. V lost 1 base to trimming and J lost 1 base, with 10 bases between them. CDR3 coding DNA: TGTGCCAGCAGCTTAGCCGGGACACAGAACACCGGGGAGCTGTTTTTT. Residues: CASSLAGTQNTGELFF.

The V gene is TRBV6-4, the J gene TRBJ2-3; TRBD1 might be the D (5 bases). The V and J ends lost 6 bases and 0 bases respectively, with 13 bases between them. This CDR3 has 15 amino acids. Germline lookup yields CDR1 MRHNA and CDR2 SNTAGT. The CDR3 protein is CASRTDRASTDTQYF. The CDR3 DNA reads as TGTGCCAGCAGGACTGACAGAGCTAGCACAGATACGCAGTATTTT.

The chain combines TRBV19 with TRBJ1-1; D gene unclear. This CDR3 spans 14 amino acids. V gave up 5 bases and J gave up 0 bases, with 10 bases separating them. In germline, CDR1 is LNHDA, CDR2 SQIVND (reference sequence). The CDR3 loop is CASSPRRMNTEAFF. The CDR3 DNA is TGTGCCAGTAGTCCCCGGCGGATGAACACTGAAGCTTTCTTT.

J is TRBJ1-3 and V is TRBV9; TRBD1 matches at 7 bases. Trimming at V came to 5 bases and at J to 4 bases, leaving 9 bases not matched to a gene. The germline gives CDR1 SGDLS, CDR2 YYNGEE. This CDR3 contains 15 residues. The CDR3 DNA reads as TGTGCCAGCAGAGCAGGATTGGGACAGGGAAACACCATATATTTT. Its translation: CASRAGLGQGNTIYF.

The chain employs TRBV27 and TRBJ2-4; possibly TRBD1 for D (6 bases). The length of the CDR3 is 17 residues. Germline assignment: CDR1 MNHEY and CDR2 SMNVEV (reference sequence). Deletions cut 0 bases from V and 14 bases from J, with 26 bases between. The CDR3 DNA follows: TGTGCCAGCAGTTTATCCCACAGGGCCAAAGGGGTTCTTGCGGAGTACTTC. This gives the protein CASSLSHRAKGVLAEYF.

The CDR3 protein is CASSLPAATYEQYF. CDR3 DNA: TGTGCCAGCAGTTTACCAGCGGCTACCTACGAGCAGTACTTC. The J gene is TRBJ2-7, the V gene TRBV28; tentatively, D is TRBD2 (5 bases). The CDR3 has 14 amino acids. Germline V lookup: CDR1 MDHEN, CDR2 SYDVKM. V lost 2 bases, J lost 2 bases, and 10 bases lay in between.

The chain couples TRBV6-5 to TRBJ2-7; 7 nucleotides match TRBD1. J was trimmed by 5 bases and V by 5 bases; bases with no gene match: 12. This CDR3 comprises 15 residues. Germline assignment: CDR1 MNHEY and CDR2 SVGAGI. CDR3 residues: CASSTPGQGDDEQYF. In DNA form, the CDR3 reads TGTGCCAGCAGTACCCCTGGGCAGGGGGACGACGAGCAGTACTTC.

V and J are TRBV7-3 and TRBJ2-1, with a possible D match to TRBD1 (6 bases). CDR3 length equals 16 residues. Germline V gene sequence: CDR1 SGHTA, CDR2 FQGTGA. V lost 2 bases, J lost 0 bases, and 11 bases lay in between. CDR3 in amino acids: CASSLGGQNSYNEQFF. The CDR3 region has the DNA TGTGCCAGCAGCTTAGGGGGACAAAACTCCTACAATGAGCAGTTCTTC.

The J gene is TRBJ2-2, the V gene TRBV9; 7 bases map to TRBD2. CDR1 and CDR2 (germline): SGDLS, YYNGEE. The CDR3 is 16 amino acids. V shed 4 bases, J shed 5 bases, and the junction held 11 bases outside the gene matches. This CDR3 is CASSPFEGGPTGELFF. In nucleotides, the CDR3 is TGTGCCAGCAGCCCTTTTGAGGGAGGGCCGACCGGGGAGCTGTTTTTT.

V gene TRBV3-1 (or the pseudogene TRBV3-2) combines with J gene TRBJ1-5, with a weak D call TRBD1 (6 bases). Germline values: CDR1 LGHDT, CDR2 YNNKEL (reference sequence). CDR3 size: 16 residues. Trimming cost V 4 bases and J 6 bases, with 19 bases left between them. CDR3 coding DNA: TGTGCCAGCAGCCTGACCGGGGGGGCCAGCCCTCAGCCCCAGCATTTT. Its protein is CASSLTGGASPQPQHF.

This clone came up a few times. The J gene is TRBJ1-1, the V gene TRBV19; a possible D gene is TRBD1 (6 bases). Deletions cut 5 bases from V and 1 base from J, with 14 bases between. In germline, CDR1 is LNHDA, CDR2 SQIVND (reference sequence). The CDR3 is 15 residues long. This CDR3 reads CASSPTTGANTEAFF. The CDR3 DNA reads TGTGCCAGTAGTCCTACGACAGGTGCGAACACTGAAGCTTTCTTT.

The chain carries TRBV29-1 and TRBJ2-6; D gene uncertain. CDR1 is SQVTM and CDR2 is ANQGSEA in the germline V gene. Trimming took 3 bases from V and 2 from J, leaving 5 bases between them. There are 13 residues in the CDR3. The DNA of the CDR3 is TGCAGCGTTGACCCAGCTGGGGCCAACGTCCTGACTTTC. Translating gives CSVDPAGANVLTF.